These 32 T cell receptor beta chains were sequenced from one sample in a study of cytomegalovirus exposure and HLA in healthy donors. Amplification used 60 Vbeta primers and 13 Jbeta primers. Repertoires were generated with immunoSEQ multiplex PCR, while TCRdb's copy carries only in-frame clones and drops some. The data hold 150,000 to 180,000 clones, with 79% observed a single time. What was sequenced was PBMCs. Every receptor here comes from a man under 40 in good health and CMV-seropositive.

The chain uses TRBV7-8 and TRBJ1-5; no clear D gene. This CDR3 is 16 amino acids long. Germline lookup yields CDR1 SGHVS and CDR2 FQNEAQ. The V and J ends lost 2 bases and 1 base respectively, with 12 bases between them. This chain's CDR3 is CASSLYESGSNQPQHF. CDR3 nucleotide sequence: TGTGCCAGCAGCTTATATGAGAGCGGGAGCAATCAGCCCCAGCATTTT.

The chain is built from TRBV2 and TRBJ2-3, with 7 bases lining up with TRBD2. CDR3 length: 14 residues. Trimming took 6 bases from V and 2 from J; bases not matched to a gene: 5. Germline CDR1 SNHLY, CDR2 FYNNEI. DNA for the CDR3: TGTGCCAGCAGGACCGGGACTACCACAGATACGCAGTATTTT. It specifies CASRTGTTTDTQYF. Full variable domain (remainder filled in from reference TRBV2 and TRBJ2-3): EPEVTQTPSHQVTQMGQEVILRCVPISNHLYFYWYRQILGQKVEFLVSFYNNEISEKSEIFDDQFSVERPDGSNFTLKIRSTKLEDSAMYFCASRTGTTTDTQYFGPGTRLTVL.

The chain couples TRBV5-5 to TRBJ2-1, with TRBD2 matching 11 bases. CDR3 size: 15 residues. J gave up 9 bases and V 6 bases, and 11 bases lay outside the gene matches. Germline V gene sequence: CDR1 SGHKS, CDR2 YYEKEE (reference sequence). This CDR3 is CASTSIAGGPGEQFF. CDR3 DNA: TGTGCCAGCACCTCTATAGCGGGGGGGCCGGGTGAGCAGTTCTTC.

V gene TRBV10-3 combines with J gene TRBJ2-7; 7 bases align to TRBD2. Germline values: CDR1 ENHRY, CDR2 SYGVKD. Trimming at V came to 6 bases and at J to 5 bases, leaving 10 bases not matched to a gene. The CDR3 loop spans 14 amino acids. The DNA of the CDR3 is TGTGCCATCAGAGATGGGACTATCCCTGACGAGCAGTACTTC. As protein: CAIRDGTIPDEQYF.

V is TRBV5-1 and J is TRBJ2-1, with a possible D match to TRBD2 (5 bases). Germline V lookup: CDR1 SGHRS, CDR2 YFSETQ. V gave up 0 bases and J gave up 3 bases, with 7 bases separating them. The length of the CDR3 is 14 residues. This CDR3 is CASSLAGSYNEQFF. The CDR3 region has the DNA TGCGCCAGCAGCTTGGCGGGAAGCTACAATGAGCAGTTCTTC.

CDR3 bases: TGTGCCAGCAGCTTGAACAGGGGGAGAAACACCATATATTTT. Translating gives CASSLNRGRNTIYF. The chain is built from TRBV5-4 and TRBJ1-3; TRBD1 matches 8 bases. The V and J ends lost 1 base and 5 bases, in that order; junction bases with no gene match: 2. The CDR3 runs to 14 residues. Germline CDR1 reads SGHNT; CDR2 reads YYREEE (reference sequence).

The rearrangement links TRBV7-3 to TRBJ2-1; tentative D call: TRBD1 (6 bases). The CDR3 has 15 residues. The ends were cut back, 4 bases at V and 7 bases at J, with 17 bases in the middle. Germline-derived CDR1 and CDR2 are SGHTA and FQGTGA. In DNA, the CDR3 is TGTGCCAGCAGCTCACAGGGTTTTAACGGGAATGAGCAGTTCTTC. Protein product: CASSSQGFNGNEQFF.

This clone showed up many times. The chain couples TRBV6-5 to TRBJ1-6; the D is unclear. Trimming cost V 6 bases and J 2 bases, with 8 bases left between them. Germline V gene sequence: CDR1 MNHEY, CDR2 SVGAGI. The CDR3 spans 14 residues. The CDR3 region is CASSLSPYNSPLHF. CDR3 nucleotides: TGTGCCAGCAGCTTAAGCCCCTATAATTCACCCCTCCACTTT.

This clone showed up just a few times. This sequence joins TRBV5-1 and TRBJ1-2; the D is unclear. The CDR3 sequence is 15 residues long. V was trimmed by 0 bases and J by 3 bases, leaving 12 bases between them. Germline V gene lookup returns CDR1 SGHRS and CDR2 YFSETQ. The chain's CDR3 is CASSLDPGGYYGYTF. CDR3 coding DNA: TGCGCCAGCAGCTTGGATCCAGGAGGATACTATGGCTACACCTTC.

This chain joins TRBV2 and TRBJ2-7; 9 bases fit TRBD1. From germline, CDR1 is SNHLY and CDR2 FYNNEI. The CDR3 consists of 11 residues. Losses at the gene ends were 8 bases for V and 6 bases for J; bases not matched to a gene: 2. The CDR3 DNA reads TGTGCCAGCGGGACAGGGTTCGAGCAGTACTTC. As protein: CASGTGFEQYF.

The chain combines TRBV19 with TRBJ1-3, with a weak D call TRBD1 (6 bases). V lost 3 bases, J lost 3 bases, and 15 bases lay in between. CDR1 is LNHDA and CDR2 is SQIVND in the germline V gene (reference sequence). The CDR3 runs 16 residues. The CDR3, as DNA: TGTGCCAGTAGTATCTCCCAGGGGCAGGTTGGAAACACCATATATTTT. This sequence encodes CASSISQGQVGNTIYF.

In this sample, this clone turned up once. J is TRBJ2-5 and V is TRBV7-2; 7 bases are a match to TRBD1. V shed 3 bases and J 2 bases; nucleotides not matched to a gene: 6. Germline lookup yields CDR1 SGHTA and CDR2 FQGNSA. The CDR3 loop spans 15 amino acids. The CDR3 here is CASSFRQGYQETQYF. The CDR3 DNA sequence: TGTGCCAGCAGCTTTCGACAGGGCTATCAAGAGACCCAGTACTTC.

The chain recombines TRBV5-4 with TRBJ2-7; 10 positions match TRBD2. With V trimmed by 0 bases and J by 6 bases, 3 bases remained unmatched. The CDR3 is made up of 14 amino acids. From germline, CDR1 is SGHNT and CDR2 YYREEE (reference sequence). The CDR3 loop reads CASSLGLAGAEQYF. CDR3 sequence (DNA): TGTGCCAGCAGCTTGGGTCTAGCGGGAGCCGAGCAGTACTTC.

V and J are TRBV15 and TRBJ1-4; D is possibly TRBD1 (5 bases). The germline gives CDR1 LNHNV, CDR2 YYDKDF (reference sequence). This CDR3 has 15 amino acids. Between the trimmed V and J ends, which lost 4 bases and 5 bases, there was a span of 14 bases. This chain's CDR3 is CATSKGRGPNEKLFF. CDR3 sequence (DNA): TGTGCCACCAGCAAGGGGAGGGGACCGAATGAAAAACTGTTTTTT.

V usage is TRBV9 and J usage is TRBJ1-2; D gene unclear. CDR3 length: 14 residues. V lost 0 bases, J lost 2 bases, and 8 bases lay in between. CDR1 is SGDLS, CDR2 YYNGEE, per germline. CDR3 DNA sequence: TGTGCCAGCAGCGTAGCTACGGGGAACTATGGCTACACCTTC. It translates to CASSVATGNYGYTF.

The chain joins TRBV7-9 to TRBJ1-4; the D gene is possibly TRBD1 (5 bases). The CDR3 contains 16 residues. V gave up 5 bases and J gave up 0 bases, with 13 bases separating them. CDR1 is SEHNR, CDR2 FQNEAQ, per germline (reference sequence). CDR3 bases: TGTGCCAGCAGCCTCCCCAGGGAAGCAACTAATGAAAAACTGTTTTTT. The encoded protein is CASSLPREATNEKLFF. The whole variable domain, filled in from reference TRBV7-9 and TRBJ1-4, reads DTGVSQNPRHKITKRGQNVTFRCDPISEHNRLYWYRQTLGQGPEFLTYFQNEAQLEKSRLLSDRFSAERPKGSFSTLEIQRTEQGDSAMYLCASSLPREATNEKLFFGSGTQLSVL.

The chain has TRBV10-3 and TRBJ2-7; D perhaps matches TRBD1 (6 bases). The CDR3 is made up of 15 amino acids. The germline V gene has CDR1 ENHRY and CDR2 SYGVKD. V dropped 6 bases and J dropped 6 bases, with 21 bases sitting between them. CDR3 nucleotides: TGTGCCATCAGCTTACAGGGTCAGGGTTTTGGCGAGCAGTACTTC. Protein product: CAISLQGQGFGEQYF.

The rearrangement joins TRBV7-2 to TRBJ2-2; possible D gene TRBD2, 7 bases. CDR1 SGHTA and CDR2 FQGNSA come from the germline V gene. V lost 3 bases to trimming and J lost 5 bases, with 13 bases between them. The CDR3 runs 15 residues. CDR3 nucleotides: TGTGCCAGCAGCTTTCGGGGGAGGGGGACCGGGGAGCTGTTTTTT. Translating gives CASSFRGRGTGELFF.

V is TRBV5-1 and J is TRBJ2-1, with a weak D call TRBD1 (5 bases). Trimming took 2 bases from V and 1 from J, leaving 7 bases between them. This CDR3 region has 14 residues. Per the germline V gene, CDR1 is SGHRS and CDR2 is YFSETQ. CDR3 bases: TGCGCCAGCAGCTTAGGGGTTTCCTACAATGAGCAGTTCTTC. This encodes CASSLGVSYNEQFF.

The rearrangement uses TRBV6-5 and TRBJ2-5; TRBD1 aligns across 9 bases. The DNA end is a closer match to TRBJ2-7, so the J assignment may be wrong. The CDR3 extends over 14 amino acids. Germline V CDR1 and CDR2: MNHEY, SVGAGI. The CDR3 reads CASTGTGTSYEQYF. CDR3 bases: TGTGCCAGCACAGGGACAGGGACTTCCTACGAGCAGTACTTC.

This chain joins TRBV6-5 and TRBJ2-2; D gene ambiguous. Germline lookup yields CDR1 MNHEY and CDR2 SVGAGI. V gave up 8 bases and J gave up 1 base, with 8 bases separating them. This CDR3 is 13 amino acids long. In nucleotides, the CDR3 is TGTGCCAGCTCCACGGGGAACACCGGGGAGCTGTTTTTT. Translation: CASSTGNTGELFF.

This chain connects TRBV25-1 to TRBJ1-1; TRBD1 is a possible D gene (5 bases). This CDR3 has 16 amino acids. Trimming shortened V by 1 base and J by 4 bases, and 16 bases separated the two germline ends. Germline CDR1 reads MGHDK; CDR2 reads SYGVNS. CDR3 coding DNA: TGTGCCAGCAGTGAATCCCCAGGGAGGCGGAGCACTGAAGCTTTCTTT. Translated, it gives CASSESPGRRSTEAFF.

The table lists this clone with a count of one. This chain joins TRBV7-9 and TRBJ1-1; D gene unclear. The CDR3 covers 15 residues. CDR1 SEHNR and CDR2 FQNEAQ come from the germline V gene (reference sequence). Trimming stripped 0 bases from V and 4 bases from J, with 12 bases between. The CDR3 reads CASSLAEGRGTEAFF. DNA for the CDR3: TGTGCCAGCAGCTTAGCGGAGGGTCGGGGCACTGAAGCTTTCTTT.

The chain has TRBV27 and TRBJ2-5; 11 bases fit TRBD2. V gave up 4 bases and J gave up 0 bases; unmatched junction bases: 7. Germline V gives CDR1 MNHEY, CDR2 SMNVEV (reference sequence). The CDR3 loop spans 17 amino acids. The CDR3 sequence is CASSSQLAGANQETQYF. CDR3 bases: TGTGCCAGCAGTTCGCAACTAGCGGGAGCCAACCAAGAGACCCAGTACTTC.

The chain employs TRBV7-9 and TRBJ2-7, with TRBD2 as a possible D gene (7 bases). With 5 bases removed from V and 5 bases from J, the gap between germline ends came to 16 bases. CDR3 size: 14 residues. Germline CDR1 SEHNR, CDR2 FQNEAQ (reference sequence). The chain's CDR3 is CASSTRGAGNEQYF. CDR3 nucleotides: TGTGCCAGCAGCACCCGGGGGGCCGGGAACGAGCAGTACTTC.

V and J are TRBV7-3 and TRBJ1-1, with D unclear. Germline CDR1 reads SGHTA; CDR2 reads FQGTGA. This CDR3 contains 15 residues. Trimming stripped 6 bases from V and 1 base from J, with 15 bases between. In DNA, the CDR3 is TGTGCCAGCAGTCCCCTGGCGGCTGCGAACACTGAAGCTTTCTTT. Amino acid sequence: CASSPLAAANTEAFF. Full variable domain (outside the CDR3, taken from reference TRBV7-3 and TRBJ1-1): GAGVSQTPSNKVTEKGKYVELRCDPISGHTALYWYRQSLGQGPEFLIYFQGTGAADDSGLPNDRFFAVRPEGSVSTLKIQRTERGDSAVYLCASSPLAAANTEAFFGQGTRLTVV.

In its sample, this clone was seen a few times. V usage is TRBV19 and J usage is TRBJ1-5; perhaps TRBD1 as D (6 bases). Trimming pared 5 bases from V and 2 bases from J, leaving 13 bases between. This CDR3 has 15 residues. From germline, CDR1 is LNHDA and CDR2 SQIVND (reference sequence). The DNA for the CDR3 is TGTGCCAGTAGTGGGGGCCGGGGGGGCAATCAGCCCCAGCATTTT. This gives the protein CASSGGRGGNQPQHF.

The rearrangement links TRBV9 to TRBJ1-2; possibly TRBD1 for D (5 bases). The ends were cut back, 0 bases at V and 4 bases at J, with 10 bases in the middle. This CDR3 comprises 14 residues. Germline CDR1 is SGDLS and CDR2 is YYNGEE. The CDR3 is CASSVEQDPYGYTF. Here the CDR3 DNA reads TGTGCCAGCAGCGTAGAACAGGATCCCTATGGCTACACCTTC.

CDR3 amino acids: CASSRGREQYF. CDR3 sequence (DNA): TGTGCCAGCAGCAGGGGGCGGGAGCAGTACTTC. J is TRBJ2-7 and V is TRBV25-1; 8 nucleotides line up with TRBD1. The CDR3 sequence is 11 residues long. The ends lost 6 bases at V and 7 bases at J; junction bases unmatched: 2. Germline V CDR1 and CDR2: MGHDK, SYGVNS.

The chain couples TRBV7-9 to TRBJ2-1; 8 bases line up with TRBD1. CDR1 is SEHNR, CDR2 FQNEAQ, per germline (reference sequence). The junction had 10 bases not matched to a gene; V was cut back by 10 bases and J by 5 bases. The CDR3 is 14 amino acids. CDR3 sequence: CANQLGQGDNEQFF. CDR3 nucleotide sequence: TGTGCCAATCAGCTAGGACAGGGTGACAATGAGCAGTTCTTC.

This clone is large. The genes are TRBV7-9 and TRBJ1-4, with a weak D call TRBD1 (5 bases). This CDR3 spans 14 amino acids. Between the trimmed V and J ends, which lost 6 bases and 5 bases, there was a span of 13 bases. Germline V gene data show CDR1 as SEHNR and CDR2 as FQNEAQ (reference sequence). The CDR3 loop reads CASRGGTKNEKLFF. In DNA form, the CDR3 reads TGTGCCAGCAGGGGGGGGACTAAGAATGAAAAACTGTTTTTT. Combining the CDR3 with reference TRBV7-9 and TRBJ1-4 gives the whole variable domain DTGVSQNPRHKITKRGQNVTFRCDPISEHNRLYWYRQTLGQGPEFLTYFQNEAQLEKSRLLSDRFSAERPKGSFSTLEIQRTEQGDSAMYLCASRGGTKNEKLFFGSGTQLSVL.

The sample holds a few counts of this clone. V is TRBV5-1 and J is TRBJ1-6, with a possible D match to TRBD1 (5 bases). Trimming removed 4 bases at V and 4 bases at J, with 15 bases between. There are 16 residues in the CDR3. Germline CDR1 SGHRS, CDR2 YFSETQ. CDR3 loop: CASSAIPGGYNSPLHF. The CDR3 bases are TGCGCCAGCAGCGCAATCCCGGGGGGGTATAATTCACCCCTCCACTTT.